The present T cell receptor beta chain was sequenced within a study of T cells in Graves' hyperthyroidism and ophthalmopathy. An absence of ophthalmopathy progression within 18 months meant stable Graves' hyperthyroidism. The investigators amplified TCR beta CDR3 regions from RNA transcripts. RT-PCR in the first round (using the HTBI primer set) targeted the TCR CDR3. Each CDR3 protein is one row after TCRdb ran MiXCR on the multiplex PCR reads. This table has 300,000 to 450,000 distinct CDR3 sequences, approximately 13% appearing once. This CDR3 region has 18 residues. CDR1 and CDR2 (germline): SQVTM, ANQGSEA. V was pared by 4 bases and J by 4 bases, with 20 bases of the junction left unmatched. This clonotype was counted many times.

Sequencing was done on a sample of blood. The V and J genes are TRBV29-1 and TRBJ2-7, with 9 bases identical to TRBD2. This sequence was found in a woman aged 60 to 75 with Graves' hyperthyroidism. CDR3 amino acids: CSVGLGGSGRVDGYEQYF. The CDR3 nucleotides read TGCAGCGTTGGGTTAGGTGGTAGCGGGAGAGTGGACGGGTACGAGCAGTACTTC.